These T cell receptor beta chains were read from a single sample in a study of cytomegalovirus exposure and HLA in healthy donors. Using immunoSEQ multiplex PCR, the repertoire was profiled, and TCRdb retains in-frame clones only, with some absent. This listing includes under 200,000 clones. The sequenced material came from PBMCs. Receptor source: a young man in good health and CMV-seronegative. Each CDR3 is given with its conserved first and last residue. The order of the fields is J gene, V gene, D gene, CDR3 protein, CDR3 DNA. The D gene is left open where the match is weak.

>TRBJ1-4|TRBV14|.
CASSQARDSTSTNEKLFF
TGTGCCAGCAGCCAAGCTCGAGACAGCACTTCAACTAATGAAAAACTGTTTTTT
>TRBJ1-2|TRBV2|TRBD1
CASSRTGGVYGYTF
TGTGCCAGCAGCCGGACAGGGGGGGTTTATGGCTACACCTTC
>TRBJ2-7|TRBV7-8|TRBD1
CASSLSPALGTGTYEQYF
TGTGCCAGCAGCTTATCACCCGCCCTCGGGACAGGCACCTACGAGCAGTACTTC
>TRBJ1-1|TRBV19|.
CASISGTKKAEAFF
TGTGCCAGTATCTCCGGGACAAAGAAAGCTGAAGCTTTCTTT
>TRBJ2-7|TRBV5-1|.
CASSLYRAETGEQYF
TGCGCCAGCAGCTTGTACAGGGCGGAGACGGGGGAGCAGTACTTC
>TRBJ1-5|TRBV7-2|.
CASSNQASNQPQHF
TGTGCCAGCAGCAACCAGGCTAGCAATCAGCCCCAGCATTTT
>TRBJ2-1|TRBV2|.
CASSVLSSYNEQFF
TGTGCCAGCAGTGTACTGAGCTCCTACAATGAGCAGTTCTTC
>TRBJ1-2|TRBV5-4|TRBD1
CASSMGDRGRIYGYTF
TGTGCCAGCAGCATGGGGGACAGGGGGCGCATTTATGGCTACACCTTC
>TRBJ1-1|TRBV7-8|TRBD1
CASSLAPGQVFSEAFF
TGTGCCAGCAGCTTAGCTCCGGGACAGGTTTTCTCTGAAGCTTTCTTT
>TRBJ2-7|TRBV5-4|.
CASSSGDHEQYF
TGTGCCAGCAGCTCAGGGGACCACGAGCAGTACTTC
>TRBJ2-7|TRBV5-4|TRBD2
CASSSTGGEQYF
TGTGCCAGCAGCTCGACGGGGGGCGAGCAGTACTTC
>TRBJ2-3|TRBV5-1|.
CASSLGADLPQDTQYF
TGCGCCAGCAGCTTAGGCGCGGATCTACCGCAGGATACGCAGTATTTT
>TRBJ2-6|TRBV6-5|TRBD1
CASSYRTGSGANVLTF
TGTGCCAGCAGTTATCGGACAGGGTCCGGGGCCAACGTCCTGACTTTC
>TRBJ2-7|TRBV12-5|.
CASGLARGQPREQYF
TGTGCTAGTGGTTTGGCAAGAGGACAGCCACGCGAGCAGTACTTC
>TRBJ2-7|TRBV9|.
CASSVRGDFSYEQYF
TGTGCCAGCAGCGTAAGGGGCGACTTTTCCTACGAGCAGTACTTC
>TRBJ1-2|TRBV2|.
CASTSTGHFYGYTF
TGTGCCAGCACGAGCACGGGACATTTTTATGGCTACACCTTC
>TRBJ2-4|TRBV5-6|TRBD1
CASSLAQGAYTKNIQYF
TGTGCCAGCAGCTTGGCCCAGGGGGCCTATACGAAGAACATTCAGTACTTC
>TRBJ1-4|TRBV5-8|TRBD1
CASSLRGQGGEKLFF
TGTGCCAGCAGCTTGCGTGGACAGGGTGGCGAAAAACTGTTTTTT
>TRBJ1-1|TRBV6-5|.
CASSYSAQGDTEAFF
TGTGCCAGCAGTTACTCGGCCCAGGGCGACACTGAAGCTTTCTTT
>TRBJ2-5|TRBV5-1|.
CASSLTGETQYF
TGCGCCAGCAGCTTGACGGGGGAGACCCAGTACTTC
>TRBJ2-2|TRBV30|.
CAWGGWTSNTGELFF
TGTGCCTGGGGTGGGTGGACATCGAACACCGGGGAGCTGTTTTTT
>TRBJ2-7|TRBV4-2|TRBD2
CASSQDISGGARSYEQYF
TGTGCCAGCAGCCAAGATATTAGCGGGGGGGCCAGGTCCTACGAGCAGTACTTC
>TRBJ2-7|TRBV30|TRBD1
CAQGAGGGPYEQYF
TGTGCCCAGGGGGCAGGGGGCGGTCCTTACGAGCAGTACTTC
>TRBJ2-7|TRBV5-6|TRBD1
CASSSTGVEQYF
TGTGCCAGCAGCTCAACAGGGGTCGAGCAGTACTTC
>TRBJ1-3|TRBV11-2|.
CASSLPNSGNTIYF
TGTGCCAGCAGCTTACCCAACTCTGGAAACACCATATATTTT
>TRBJ2-3|TRBV10-3|TRBD1
CASRDSYTDTQYF
TGTGCCTCCCGGGACAGTTACACAGATACGCAGTATTTT
>TRBJ2-7|TRBV10-1|TRBD1
CASSEGTGNNYEQYF
TGCGCCAGCAGTGAAGGGACAGGGAACAACTACGAGCAGTACTTC
>TRBJ1-2|TRBV7-2|.
CASSLGKGNYGYTF
TGTGCCAGCAGCTTAGGGAAGGGGAACTATGGCTACACCTTC
>TRBJ2-1|TRBV15|TRBD2
CATSRGGRGSYNEQFF
TGTGCCACCAGCAGGGGCGGGAGAGGGTCCTACAATGAGCAGTTCTTC
>TRBJ1-1|TRBV11-3|TRBD1
CASSYRTGNTEAFF
TGTGCCAGCAGCTATCGGACAGGGAACACTGAAGCTTTCTTT
>TRBJ1-3|TRBV5-1|TRBD1
CASSFGQASGNTIYF
TGCGCCAGCAGCTTTGGACAGGCCTCTGGAAACACCATATATTTT
>TRBJ2-1|TRBV21-1|.
CASSKYLLAGDYNEQFF
TGTGCCAGCAGCAAATATTTACTAGCGGGTGACTACAATGAGCAGTTCTTC
>TRBJ2-3|TRBV14|TRBD2
CASSQDFTSGGTSTDTRYF
TGTGCCAGCAGCCAAGATTTCACTAGCGGGGGCACTAGCACAGATACGCGGTATTTT
>TRBJ2-1|TRBV7-2|.
CASSPSLEQFF
TGTGCCAGCAGCCCCTCTTTGGAGCAGTTCTTC
>TRBJ2-5|TRBV4-1|.
CASSQVQVETQYF
TGCGCCAGCAGCCAGGTGCAGGTCGAGACCCAGTACTTC
>TRBJ1-5|TRBV7-9|TRBD1
CASSSDRGTGKYHF
TGTGCCAGCAGTTCCGACCGAGGGACAGGGAAATATCATTTT
>TRBJ2-6|TRBV2|TRBD2
CASRRLAGDSGANVLTF
TGTGCCAGCAGGAGACTAGCGGGGGACTCTGGGGCCAACGTCCTGACTTTC
>TRBJ2-5|TRBV6-5|TRBD1
CASRPGQGARETQYF
TGTGCCAGCAGGCCGGGACAGGGGGCCCGGGAGACCCAGTACTTC
>TRBJ2-3|TRBV20-1|.
CSARAAGTQYF
TGCAGTGCTAGAGCGGCAGGGACGCAGTATTTT
>TRBJ2-3|TRBV11-2|.
CASRPQGRGTDTQYF
TGTGCCAGCAGGCCCCAGGGAAGGGGCACAGATACGCAGTATTTT
>TRBJ1-1|TRBV27|.
CASSLRDSPNTEAFF
TGTGCCAGCAGTCTCCGGGATTCACCGAACACTGAAGCTTTCTTT
>TRBJ2-1|TRBV27|TRBD2
CASRPLAGGRNEQFF
TGTGCCAGCAGACCCCTAGCGGGAGGGCGAAATGAGCAGTTCTTC
>TRBJ1-5|TRBV10-3|.
CAISLGVEQPQHF
TGTGCCATCAGCCTAGGGGTTGAACAGCCCCAGCATTTT
>TRBJ2-2|TRBV2|TRBD2
CASTGGTTGELFF
TGTGCCAGCACGGGAGGTACCACCGGGGAGCTGTTTTTT
>TRBJ2-1|TRBV2|TRBD2
CASSLAGENEQFF
TGTGCCAGCAGTCTAGCGGGGGAGAATGAGCAGTTCTTC
>TRBJ1-2|TRBV1|.
CTSSLRRGRLRGYTF
TGCACCAGCAGCCTAAGAAGGGGGCGCTTGAGGGGCTACACCTTC
>TRBJ2-6|TRBV4-3|TRBD1
CASSLGGTGNFGANVLTF
TGCGCCAGCAGCCTCGGTGGGACAGGGAATTTTGGGGCCAACGTCCTGACTTTC
>TRBJ1-4|TRBV9|TRBD1
CASSMGQFATNEKLFF
TGTGCCAGCAGCATGGGACAGTTTGCAACTAATGAAAAACTGTTTTTT
>TRBJ2-7|TRBV27|TRBD2
CASSLGEGTYEQYF
TGTGCCAGCAGTTTGGGGGAGGGAACCTACGAGCAGTACTTC
>TRBJ1-6|TRBV30|.
CAWSGSADFYSPLHF
TGTGCCTGGAGTGGATCGGCAGACTTCTATTCACCCCTCCACTTT
>TRBJ1-6|TRBV10-3|TRBD1
CAISALQGNNSPLHF
TGTGCCATCAGTGCTCTACAGGGGAATAATTCACCCCTCCACTTT